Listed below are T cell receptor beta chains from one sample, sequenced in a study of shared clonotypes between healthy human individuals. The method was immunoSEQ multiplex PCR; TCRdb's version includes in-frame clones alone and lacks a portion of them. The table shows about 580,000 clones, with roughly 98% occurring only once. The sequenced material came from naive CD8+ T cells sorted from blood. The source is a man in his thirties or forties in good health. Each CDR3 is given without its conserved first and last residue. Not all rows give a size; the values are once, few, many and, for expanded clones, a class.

ASSLGPNYEQY | . | TRBJ2-7 | TRBV11-2
ASSPTSGSVNEQF | . | TRBJ2-1 | TRBV6-5
ASSLWGGNTGELF | . | TRBJ2-2 | TRBV28
ASSLEVAGDSPPI | . | TRBJ2-1 | TRBV11-2
ASSLEREQY | . | TRBJ2-5 | TRBV5-4
ASSPGWAENQETQY | . | TRBJ2-5 | TRBV28
ASSRTAYQETQY | once | TRBJ2-5 | TRBV28
ASSFGGSNNNEQF | . | TRBJ2-1 | TRBV27
AIQGINTGELF | . | TRBJ2-2 | TRBV10-3
ASSLDREFIYYGYT | . | TRBJ1-2 | TRBV7-9
ASSSGTSDEQF | . | TRBJ2-1 | TRBV5-1
ASSSGRGIEQF | . | TRBJ2-1 | TRBV7-6
ASSLAGTGSSYEQY | . | TRBJ2-7 | TRBV11-2
ASSPGLAGEWSYEQY | . | TRBJ2-7 | TRBV19
ASTPGPSYNEQF | . | TRBJ2-1 | TRBV11-2
ASSLNTGELF | few | TRBJ2-2 | TRBV27
ASSHLSWGEQY | . | TRBJ2-7 | TRBV7-2
ASRTRGSYEQY | once | TRBJ2-7 | TRBV5-6
ASSSRAGGRDEQF | . | TRBJ2-1 | TRBV5-1
ATPLNTGELF | . | TRBJ2-2 | TRBV19
ASSQVPNTGELF | . | TRBJ2-2 | TRBV4-1
ASSLNANTYEQY | . | TRBJ2-7 | TRBV27
ASSANKRTQY | . | TRBJ2-3 | TRBV28
ASSLVGGYEQY | . | TRBJ2-7 | TRBV27
ASSLGTGSGNTIY | . | TRBJ1-3 | TRBV4-1
ASSWAGRFYEQY | . | TRBJ2-7 | TRBV7-9
ASSLWDRGMETQY | . | TRBJ2-5 | TRBV7-9
ASSNLAGFYEQY | . | TRBJ2-7 | TRBV19
ASSPGPYNEQF | . | TRBJ2-1 | TRBV7-9
ASQYGSSGNTIY | . | TRBJ1-3 | TRBV19
SAMVVNEQY | . | TRBJ2-7 | TRBV20-1
ASSESVTSPRYNEQF | . | TRBJ2-1 | TRBV10-1
AGGQGAGTEAF | . | TRBJ1-1 | TRBV6-6
AWSVHSDTQY | . | TRBJ2-3 | TRBV30
ASRDGFMNTEAF | . | TRBJ1-1 | TRBV6-5
ASSTHSFLNTGELF | . | TRBJ2-2 | TRBV7-2
APKGDSPISYNEQF | . | TRBJ2-1 | TRBV11-2
ASSGEASGRVYEQY | . | TRBJ2-7 | TRBV7-8
ASSLSRVTYNEQF | . | TRBJ2-1 | TRBV27
ASSTGIGDTEAF | . | TRBJ1-1 | TRBV6-6
ASRPSDRGLLLDEQY | . | TRBJ2-7 | TRBV18
ASSPRTDDGGYT | . | TRBJ1-2 | TRBV7-8
ASSLGGRGLAGRNEQF | . | TRBJ2-1 | TRBV11-2
ASSPQRAADTQY | . | TRBJ2-3 | TRBV7-9
ASSAAGELF | once | TRBJ2-2 | TRBV25-1
ASNPTGEQSNYGYT | . | TRBJ1-2 | TRBV5-8
ASSLPTSGTGGYEQY | . | TRBJ2-7 | TRBV7-8
ASRETGVISTGELF | . | TRBJ2-2 | TRBV10-2
ASSTRTGNTGELF | . | TRBJ2-2 | TRBV7-8
ASSLRTGGTDTQY | . | TRBJ2-3 | TRBV5-1
ASSPRDKQYEQY | . | TRBJ2-7 | TRBV7-9
ASSSGPSFYEQY | . | TRBJ2-7 | TRBV18
ASSFLFTGALTGELF | . | TRBJ2-2 | TRBV27
ASSGRTSGSLSTDTQY | . | TRBJ2-3 | TRBV9
ASSQTGGYEQY | . | TRBJ2-7 | TRBV4-1